This TCR beta chain derives from a study of glioma-infiltrating T cells. General study results and limits: Gliomas, especially low-grade, showed above-expected tissue-blood divergence; non-neoplastic patients showed below.

For this clonotype: What it binds is not known.

Amplification of TCR alpha and beta CDR3 regions from RNA used iRepertoire nested multiplex PCR. MiXCR was run by TCRdb on the multiplex PCR reads, yielding one entry per CDR3 protein. Among about 140,000 distinct CDR3 sequences, about two fifths were seen once, and the ten largest hold over 15%. This TCR was recovered from a human donor with low-grade glioma or glioblastoma, undergoing nonglioma brain surgery, or in good health (not recorded which). Sequencing was done on a sample of glioma tissue, nonneoplastic brain tissue, or PBMCs (not recorded which).

The CDR3 is CASSPPGQSQETQYF. The CDR3 bases are TGTGCCAGCTCACCACCGGGACAGTCCCAAGAGACCCAGTACTTC. The chain is built from TRBV18 and TRBJ2-5; 7 nucleotides match TRBD1. The germline V gene encodes CDR1 KGHSH and CDR2 LQKENI. J was trimmed by 1 base and V by 0 bases; bases with no gene match: 2. The CDR3 has 15 amino acids.